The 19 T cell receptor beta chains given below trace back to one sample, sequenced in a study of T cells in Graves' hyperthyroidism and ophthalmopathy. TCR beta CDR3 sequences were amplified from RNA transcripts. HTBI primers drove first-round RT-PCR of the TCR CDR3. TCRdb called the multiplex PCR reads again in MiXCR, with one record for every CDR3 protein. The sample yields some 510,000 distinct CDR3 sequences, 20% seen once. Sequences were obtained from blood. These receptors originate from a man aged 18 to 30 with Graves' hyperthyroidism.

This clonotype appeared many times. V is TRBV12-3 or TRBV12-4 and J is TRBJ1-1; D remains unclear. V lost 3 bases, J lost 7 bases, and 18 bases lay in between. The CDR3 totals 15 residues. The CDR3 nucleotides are TGTGCCAGCAGTTTGACTACAGTGGAGAGTGTTGAAGCTTTCTTT. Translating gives CASSLTTVESVEAFF.

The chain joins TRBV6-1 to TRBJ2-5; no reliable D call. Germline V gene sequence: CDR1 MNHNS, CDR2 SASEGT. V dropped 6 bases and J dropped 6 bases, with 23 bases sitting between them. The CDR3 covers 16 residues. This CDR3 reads CASRPPLLDFSQTQYF. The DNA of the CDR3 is TGTGCCAGCAGACCACCCCTTCTCGACTTTTCGCAGACCCAGTACTTC.

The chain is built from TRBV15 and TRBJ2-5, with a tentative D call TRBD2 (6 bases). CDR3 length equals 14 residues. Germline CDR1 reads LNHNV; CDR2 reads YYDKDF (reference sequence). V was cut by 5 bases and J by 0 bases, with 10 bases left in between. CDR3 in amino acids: CATSVRDYQETQYF. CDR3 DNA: TGTGCCACCAGCGTCCGGGACTACCAAGAGACCCAGTACTTC.

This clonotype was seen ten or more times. The CDR3 DNA reads TGTGCCAGCAGTCCGGGGACAGGGGTAGGCTATGGCTACACCTTC. Its translation: CASSPGTGVGYGYTF. J is TRBJ1-2 and V is TRBV27; 10 bases align to TRBD1. V trimming: 5 bases; J trimming: 4 bases; junction bases outside the gene matches: 7. The CDR3 contains 15 residues. In germline, CDR1 is MNHEY, CDR2 SMNVEV (reference sequence).

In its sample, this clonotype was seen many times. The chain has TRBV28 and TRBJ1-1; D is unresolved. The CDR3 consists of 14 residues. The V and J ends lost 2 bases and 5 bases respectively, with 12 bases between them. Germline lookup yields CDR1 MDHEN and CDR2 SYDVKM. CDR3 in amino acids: CASSLISWQTEAFF. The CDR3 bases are TGTGCCAGCAGTTTAATTAGTTGGCAGACTGAAGCTTTCTTT. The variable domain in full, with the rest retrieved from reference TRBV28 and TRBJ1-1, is DVKVTQSSRYLVKRTGEKVFLECVQDMDHENMFWYRQDPGLGLRLIYFSYDVKMKEKGDIPEGYSVSREKKERFSLILESASTNQTSMYLCASSLISWQTEAFFGQGTRLTVV.

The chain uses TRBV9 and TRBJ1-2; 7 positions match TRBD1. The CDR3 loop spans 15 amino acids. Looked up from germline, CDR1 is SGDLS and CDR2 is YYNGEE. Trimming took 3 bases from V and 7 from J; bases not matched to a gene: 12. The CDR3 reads CASSGSYRGPGGYTF. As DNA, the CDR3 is TGTGCCAGCAGCGGCTCGTACAGGGGCCCGGGTGGCTACACCTTC.

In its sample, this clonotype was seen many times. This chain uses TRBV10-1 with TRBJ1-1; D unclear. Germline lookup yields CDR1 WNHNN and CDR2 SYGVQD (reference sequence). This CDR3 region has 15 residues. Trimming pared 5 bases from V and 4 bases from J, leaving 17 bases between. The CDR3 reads CASSSNRAGGTEAFF. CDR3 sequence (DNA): TGCGCCAGCAGTTCTAACCGGGCTGGAGGCACTGAAGCTTTCTTT.

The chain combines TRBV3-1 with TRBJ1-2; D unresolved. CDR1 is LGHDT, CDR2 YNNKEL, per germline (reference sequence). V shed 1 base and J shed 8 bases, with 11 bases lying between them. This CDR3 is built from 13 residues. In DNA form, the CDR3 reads TGTGCCAGCAGCCAAGGCAGTCAGCGGGGCTACACCTTC. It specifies CASSQGSQRGYTF.

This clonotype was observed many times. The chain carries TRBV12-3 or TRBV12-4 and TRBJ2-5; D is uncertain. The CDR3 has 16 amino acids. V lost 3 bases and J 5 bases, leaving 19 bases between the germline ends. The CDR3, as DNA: TGTGCCAGCAGTTTGGGGTGGGTTGCGGCGTCGGAGACCCAGTACTTC. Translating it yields CASSLGWVAASETQYF.

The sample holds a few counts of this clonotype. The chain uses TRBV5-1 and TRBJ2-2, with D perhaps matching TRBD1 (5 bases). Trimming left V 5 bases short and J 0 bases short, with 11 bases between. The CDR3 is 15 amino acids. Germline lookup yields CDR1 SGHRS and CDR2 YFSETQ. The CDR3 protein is CASSPDTPNTGELFF. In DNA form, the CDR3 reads TGCGCCAGCAGTCCGGACACCCCGAACACCGGGGAGCTGTTTTTT.

CDR3 DNA: TGCGCCAGCAGCTCCCCCGAGGGGCCCTACGAGCAGTACTTC. This gives the protein CASSSPEGPYEQYF. This chain links TRBV5-1 with TRBJ2-7; D tentatively fits TRBD1 or TRBD2 (5 bases each). The CDR3 sequence is 14 residues long. Germline assignment: CDR1 SGHRS and CDR2 YFSETQ. V was shortened by 3 bases and J by 2 bases, with 12 bases between the two germline ends.

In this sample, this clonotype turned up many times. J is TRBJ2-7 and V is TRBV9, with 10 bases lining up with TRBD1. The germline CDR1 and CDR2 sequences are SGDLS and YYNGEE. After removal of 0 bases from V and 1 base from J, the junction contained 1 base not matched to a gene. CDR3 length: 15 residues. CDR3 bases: TGTGCCAGCAGCGTAGGGGACAGGGGATCCTACGAGCAGTACTTC. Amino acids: CASSVGDRGSYEQYF.

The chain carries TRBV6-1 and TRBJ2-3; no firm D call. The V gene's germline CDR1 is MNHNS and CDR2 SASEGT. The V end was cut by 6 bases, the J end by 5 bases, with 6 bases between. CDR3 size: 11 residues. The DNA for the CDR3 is TGTGCCAGCAGGGGAATAGATACGCAGTATTTT. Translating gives CASRGIDTQYF.

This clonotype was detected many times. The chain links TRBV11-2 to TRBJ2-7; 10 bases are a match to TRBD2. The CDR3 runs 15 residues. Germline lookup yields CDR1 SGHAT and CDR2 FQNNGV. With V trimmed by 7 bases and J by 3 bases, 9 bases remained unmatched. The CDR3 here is CASTSLLAGVYEQYF. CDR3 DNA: TGTGCCAGCACCTCTCTTCTAGCGGGGGTCTACGAGCAGTACTTC.

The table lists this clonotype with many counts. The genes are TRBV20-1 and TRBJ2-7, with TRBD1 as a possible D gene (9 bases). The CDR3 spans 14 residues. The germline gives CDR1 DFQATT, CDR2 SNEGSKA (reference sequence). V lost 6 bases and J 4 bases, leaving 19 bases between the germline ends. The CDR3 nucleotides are TGCAGTGCGGCGGGGGGACAGGGAAATTACGAGCAGTACTTC. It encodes CSAAGGQGNYEQYF.

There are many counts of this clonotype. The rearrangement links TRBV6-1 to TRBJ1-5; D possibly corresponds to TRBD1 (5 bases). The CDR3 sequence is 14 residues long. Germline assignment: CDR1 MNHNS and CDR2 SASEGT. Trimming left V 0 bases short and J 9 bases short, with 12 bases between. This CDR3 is CASSEAQGSLPQHF. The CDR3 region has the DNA TGTGCCAGCAGTGAAGCCCAGGGTTCTTTGCCCCAGCATTTT.

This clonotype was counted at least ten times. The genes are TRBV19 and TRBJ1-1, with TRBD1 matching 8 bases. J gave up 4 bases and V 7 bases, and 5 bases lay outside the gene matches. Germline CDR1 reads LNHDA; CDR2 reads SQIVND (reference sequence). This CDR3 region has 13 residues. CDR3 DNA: TGTGCCAGTACCGGGACAGGACTCACTGAAGCTTTCTTT. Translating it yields CASTGTGLTEAFF.

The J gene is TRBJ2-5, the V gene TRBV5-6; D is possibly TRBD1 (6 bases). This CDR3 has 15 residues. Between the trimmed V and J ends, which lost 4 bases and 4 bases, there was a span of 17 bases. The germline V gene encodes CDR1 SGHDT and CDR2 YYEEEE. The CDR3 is CASSLRILGGETQYF. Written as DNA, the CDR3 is TGTGCCAGCAGCCTAAGGATCTTAGGGGGAGAGACCCAGTACTTC. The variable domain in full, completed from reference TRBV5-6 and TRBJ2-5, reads DAGVTQSPTHLIKTRGQQVTLRCSPKSGHDTVSWYQQALGQGPQFIFQYYEEEERQRGNFPDRFSGHQFPNYSSELNVNALLLGDSALYLCASSLRILGGETQYFGPGTRLLVL.

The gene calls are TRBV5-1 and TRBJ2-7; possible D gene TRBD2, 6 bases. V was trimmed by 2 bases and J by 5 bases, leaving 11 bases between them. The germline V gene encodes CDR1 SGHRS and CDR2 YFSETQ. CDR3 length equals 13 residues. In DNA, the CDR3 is TGCGCCAGCAGCTTTTCGGGGGTCGACGAGCAGTACTTC. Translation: CASSFSGVDEQYF.